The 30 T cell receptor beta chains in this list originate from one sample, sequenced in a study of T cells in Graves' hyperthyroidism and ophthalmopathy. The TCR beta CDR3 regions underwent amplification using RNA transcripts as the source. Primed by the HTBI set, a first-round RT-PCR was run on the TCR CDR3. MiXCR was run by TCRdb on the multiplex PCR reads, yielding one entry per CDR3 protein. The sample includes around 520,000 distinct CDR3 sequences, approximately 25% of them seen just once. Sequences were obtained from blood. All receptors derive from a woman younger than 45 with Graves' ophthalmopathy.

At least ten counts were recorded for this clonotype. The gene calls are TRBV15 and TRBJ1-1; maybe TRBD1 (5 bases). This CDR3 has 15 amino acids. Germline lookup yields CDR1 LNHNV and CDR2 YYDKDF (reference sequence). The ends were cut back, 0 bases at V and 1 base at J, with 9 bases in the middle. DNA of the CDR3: TGTGCCACCAGCAGAGATTTTGGGGGGAACACTGAAGCTTTCTTT. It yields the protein CATSRDFGGNTEAFF.

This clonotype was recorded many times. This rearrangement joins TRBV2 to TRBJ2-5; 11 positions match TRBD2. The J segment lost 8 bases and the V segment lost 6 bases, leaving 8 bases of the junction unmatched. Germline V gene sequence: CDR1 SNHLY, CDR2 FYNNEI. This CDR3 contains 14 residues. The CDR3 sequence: CASRDLAGGPTQYF. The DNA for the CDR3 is TGTGCCAGCAGAGACTTAGCGGGGGGGCCTACCCAGTACTTC.

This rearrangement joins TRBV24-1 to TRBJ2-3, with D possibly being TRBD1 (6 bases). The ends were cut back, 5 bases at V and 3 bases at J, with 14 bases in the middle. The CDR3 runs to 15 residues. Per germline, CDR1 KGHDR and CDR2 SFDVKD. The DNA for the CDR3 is TGTGCCACCAGTGGAAGTACCGGGACAACAGATACGCAGTATTTT. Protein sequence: CATSGSTGTTDTQYF.

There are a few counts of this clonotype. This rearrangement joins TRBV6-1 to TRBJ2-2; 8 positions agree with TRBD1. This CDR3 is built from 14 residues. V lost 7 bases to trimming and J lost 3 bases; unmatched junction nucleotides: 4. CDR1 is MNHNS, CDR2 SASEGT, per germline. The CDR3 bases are TGTGCCAGCATCGCACAGGGGGACACCGGGGAGCTGTTTTTT. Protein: CASIAQGDTGELFF.

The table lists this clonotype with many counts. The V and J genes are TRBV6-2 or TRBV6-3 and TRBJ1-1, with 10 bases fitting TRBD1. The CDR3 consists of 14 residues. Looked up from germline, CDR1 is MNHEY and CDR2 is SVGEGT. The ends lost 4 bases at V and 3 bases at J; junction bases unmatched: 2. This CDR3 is CASSWTGGHTEAFF. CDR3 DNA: TGTGCCAGCAGTTGGACAGGGGGGCACACTGAAGCTTTCTTT.

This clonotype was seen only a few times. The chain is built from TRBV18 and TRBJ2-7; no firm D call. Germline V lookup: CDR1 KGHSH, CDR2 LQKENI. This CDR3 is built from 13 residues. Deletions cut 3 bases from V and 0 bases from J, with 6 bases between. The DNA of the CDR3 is TGTGCCAGCTCACCGGAAAACTCCTACGAGCAGTACTTC. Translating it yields CASSPENSYEQYF.

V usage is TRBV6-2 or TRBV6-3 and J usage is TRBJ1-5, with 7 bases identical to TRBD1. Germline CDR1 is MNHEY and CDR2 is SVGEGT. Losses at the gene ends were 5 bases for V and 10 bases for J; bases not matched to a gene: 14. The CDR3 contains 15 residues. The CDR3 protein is CASSALGTAPRPQHF. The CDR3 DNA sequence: TGTGCCAGCAGTGCCCTCGGGACAGCCCCGCGCCCCCAGCATTTT.

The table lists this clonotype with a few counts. CDR3 residues: CASSQTYSENNQPQHF. In DNA form, the CDR3 reads TGCGCCAGCAGCCAGACCTATTCAGAAAACAATCAGCCCCAGCATTTT. The J gene is TRBJ1-5, the V gene TRBV4-1; D gene uncertain. V lost 3 bases, J lost 3 bases, and 15 bases lay in between. The CDR3 runs to 16 residues. The germline V gene has CDR1 MGHRA and CDR2 YSYEKL.

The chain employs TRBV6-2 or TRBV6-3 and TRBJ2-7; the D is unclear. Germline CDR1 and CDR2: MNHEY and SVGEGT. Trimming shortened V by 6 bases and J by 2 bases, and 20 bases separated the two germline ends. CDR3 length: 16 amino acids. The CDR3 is CASREGYLVRTYEQYF. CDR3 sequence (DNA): TGTGCCAGCAGGGAAGGGTACTTGGTCCGAACCTACGAGCAGTACTTC.

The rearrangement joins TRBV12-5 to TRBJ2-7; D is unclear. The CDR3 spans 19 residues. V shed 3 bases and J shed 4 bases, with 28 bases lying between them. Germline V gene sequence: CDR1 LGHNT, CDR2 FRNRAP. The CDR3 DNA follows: TGTGCTAGTGGTTTCCCCGAGGAAGGCGGCCCTTCCCCTCCTTACGAGCAGTACTTC. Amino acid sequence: CASGFPEEGGPSPPYEQYF. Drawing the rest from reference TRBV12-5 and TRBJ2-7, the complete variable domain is DARVTQTPRHKVTEMGQEVTMRCQPILGHNTVFWYRQTMMQGLELLAYFRNRAPLDDSGMPKDRFSAEMPDATLATLKIQPSEPRDSAVYFCASGFPEEGGPSPPYEQYFGPGTRLTVT.

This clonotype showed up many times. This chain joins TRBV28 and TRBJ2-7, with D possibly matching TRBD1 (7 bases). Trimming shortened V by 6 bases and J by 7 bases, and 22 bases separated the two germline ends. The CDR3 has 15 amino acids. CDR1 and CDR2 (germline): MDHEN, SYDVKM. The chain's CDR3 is CASSSAGQSDREQYF. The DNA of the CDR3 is TGTGCCAGCAGCAGCGCGGGACAGTCAGACCGAGAGCAGTACTTC.

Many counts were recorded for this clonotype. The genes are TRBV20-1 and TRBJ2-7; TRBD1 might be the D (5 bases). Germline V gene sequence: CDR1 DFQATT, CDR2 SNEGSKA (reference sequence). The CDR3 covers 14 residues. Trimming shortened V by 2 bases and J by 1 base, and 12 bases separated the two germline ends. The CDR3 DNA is TGCAGTGCTAGAATTCCAGGGTTGTCCTACGAGCAGTACTTC. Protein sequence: CSARIPGLSYEQYF.

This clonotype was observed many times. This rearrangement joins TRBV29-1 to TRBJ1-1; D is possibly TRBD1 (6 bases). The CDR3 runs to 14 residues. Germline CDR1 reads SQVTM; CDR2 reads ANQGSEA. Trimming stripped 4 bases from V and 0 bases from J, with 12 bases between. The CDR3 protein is CSVVRGQLNTEAFF. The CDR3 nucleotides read TGCAGCGTTGTCCGTGGACAGTTGAACACTGAAGCTTTCTTT. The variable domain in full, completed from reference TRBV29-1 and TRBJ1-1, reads SAVISQKPSRDICQRGTSLTIQCQVDSQVTMMFWYRQQPGQSLTLIATANQGSEATYESGFVIDKFPISRPNLTFSTLTVSNMSPEDSSIYLCSVVRGQLNTEAFFGQGTRLTVV.

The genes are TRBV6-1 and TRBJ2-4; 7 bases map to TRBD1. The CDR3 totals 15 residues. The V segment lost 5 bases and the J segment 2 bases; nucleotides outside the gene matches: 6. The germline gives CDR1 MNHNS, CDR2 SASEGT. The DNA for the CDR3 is TGTGCCAGCAGTATCGGACAGGCTACCAAAAACATTCAGTACTTC. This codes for CASSIGQATKNIQYF.

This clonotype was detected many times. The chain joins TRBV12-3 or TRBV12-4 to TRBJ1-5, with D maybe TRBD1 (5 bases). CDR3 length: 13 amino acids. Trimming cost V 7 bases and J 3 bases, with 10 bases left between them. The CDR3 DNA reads TGTGCCAGCACCCTAGGGGTCAATCAGCCCCAGCATTTT. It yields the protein CASTLGVNQPQHF.

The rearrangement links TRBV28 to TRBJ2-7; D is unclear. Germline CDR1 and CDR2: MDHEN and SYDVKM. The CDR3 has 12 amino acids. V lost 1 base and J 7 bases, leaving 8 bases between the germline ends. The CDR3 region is CASSLFRLEQYF. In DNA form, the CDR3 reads TGTGCCAGCAGTTTATTCAGGTTAGAGCAGTACTTC. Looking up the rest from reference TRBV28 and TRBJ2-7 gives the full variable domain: DVKVTQSSRYLVKRTGEKVFLECVQDMDHENMFWYRQDPGLGLRLIYFSYDVKMKEKGDIPEGYSVSREKKERFSLILESASTNQTSMYLCASSLFRLEQYFGPGTRLTVT.

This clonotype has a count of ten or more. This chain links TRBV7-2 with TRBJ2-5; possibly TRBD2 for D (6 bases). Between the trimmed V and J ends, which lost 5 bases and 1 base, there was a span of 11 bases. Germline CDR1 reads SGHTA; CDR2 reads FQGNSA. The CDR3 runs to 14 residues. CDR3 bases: TGTGCCAGCAGCCTTGCGGGGATCCAAGAGACCCAGTACTTC. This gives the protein CASSLAGIQETQYF.

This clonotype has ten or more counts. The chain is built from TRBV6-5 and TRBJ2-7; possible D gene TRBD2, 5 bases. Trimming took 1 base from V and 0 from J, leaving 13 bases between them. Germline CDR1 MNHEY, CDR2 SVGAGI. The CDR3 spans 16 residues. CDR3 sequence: CASSYWVSEYSYEQYF. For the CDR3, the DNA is TGTGCCAGCAGTTACTGGGTTAGCGAGTACTCCTACGAGCAGTACTTC.

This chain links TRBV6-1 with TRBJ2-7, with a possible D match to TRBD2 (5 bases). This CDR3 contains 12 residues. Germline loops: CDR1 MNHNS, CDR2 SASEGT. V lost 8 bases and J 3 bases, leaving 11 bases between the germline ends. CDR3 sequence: CASQDYIYEQYF. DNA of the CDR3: TGTGCCAGCCAAGACTATATCTACGAGCAGTACTTC.

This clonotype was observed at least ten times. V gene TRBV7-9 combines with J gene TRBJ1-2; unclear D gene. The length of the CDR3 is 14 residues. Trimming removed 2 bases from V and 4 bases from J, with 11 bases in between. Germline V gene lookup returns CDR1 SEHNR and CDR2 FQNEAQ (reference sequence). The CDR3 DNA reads TGTGCCAGCAGCTTATCGGTCCATATCTATGGCTACACCTTC. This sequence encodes CASSLSVHIYGYTF.

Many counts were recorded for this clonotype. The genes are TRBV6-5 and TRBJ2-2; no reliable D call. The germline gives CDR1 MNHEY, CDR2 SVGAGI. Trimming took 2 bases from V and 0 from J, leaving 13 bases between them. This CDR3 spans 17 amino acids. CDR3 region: CASSYRRTVTNTGELFF. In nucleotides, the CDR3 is TGTGCCAGCAGTTACCGAAGGACGGTGACGAACACCGGGGAGCTGTTTTTT.

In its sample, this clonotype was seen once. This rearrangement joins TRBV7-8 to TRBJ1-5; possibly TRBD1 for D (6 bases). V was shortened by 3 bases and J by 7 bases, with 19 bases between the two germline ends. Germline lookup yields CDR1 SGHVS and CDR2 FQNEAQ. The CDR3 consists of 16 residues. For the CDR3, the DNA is TGTGCCAGCAGCTTGGGGACCCGACAGGTATGGCAGCCCCAGCATTTT. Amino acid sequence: CASSLGTRQVWQPQHF.

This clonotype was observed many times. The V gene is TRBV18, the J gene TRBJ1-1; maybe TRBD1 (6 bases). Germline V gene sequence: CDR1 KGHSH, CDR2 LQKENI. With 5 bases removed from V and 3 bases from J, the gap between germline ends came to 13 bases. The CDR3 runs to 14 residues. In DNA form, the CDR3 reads TGTGCCAGCTCAGCCCAGGGGAGACACACTGAAGCTTTCTTT. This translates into CASSAQGRHTEAFF.

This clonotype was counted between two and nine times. CDR3 DNA: TGTGCCAGCAGTTTATCGCAGGACCCCTCCCTCTACGAGCAGTACTTC. This encodes CASSLSQDPSLYEQYF. V gene TRBV27 combines with J gene TRBJ2-7; D is ambiguous. This CDR3 is 16 amino acids long. Germline lookup yields CDR1 MNHEY and CDR2 SMNVEV (reference sequence). Trimming pared 0 bases from V and 3 bases from J, leaving 15 bases between.

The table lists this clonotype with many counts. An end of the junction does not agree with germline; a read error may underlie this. CDR3 protein: CASSLRGVANHPQHF. Here the CDR3 DNA reads TGTGCCAGCAGCCTCCGGGGGGTTGCCAATCACCCCCAGCATTTT. V is TRBV13 and J is TRBJ1-5; the D gene is possibly TRBD1 (5 bases). This CDR3 spans 15 amino acids. The germline V gene encodes CDR1 PRHDT and CDR2 FYEKMQ (reference sequence).

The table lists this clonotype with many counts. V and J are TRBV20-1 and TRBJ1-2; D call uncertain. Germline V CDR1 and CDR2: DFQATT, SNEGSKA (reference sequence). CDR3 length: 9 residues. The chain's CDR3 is CRAGNGYTF. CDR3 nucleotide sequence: TGCAGGGCGGGAAATGGCTACACCTTC.

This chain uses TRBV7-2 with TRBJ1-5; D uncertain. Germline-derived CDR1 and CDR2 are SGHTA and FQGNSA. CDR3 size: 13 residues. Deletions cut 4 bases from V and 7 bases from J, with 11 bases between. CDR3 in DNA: TGTGCCAGCAGCTCCATAAGTGGACAGCCCCAGCATTTT. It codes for CASSSISGQPQHF.

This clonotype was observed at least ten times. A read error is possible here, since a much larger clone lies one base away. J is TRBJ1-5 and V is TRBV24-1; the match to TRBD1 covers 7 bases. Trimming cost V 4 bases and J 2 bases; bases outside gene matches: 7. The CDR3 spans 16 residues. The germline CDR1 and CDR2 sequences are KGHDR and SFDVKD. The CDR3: CATSDHRQGGNQPQHF. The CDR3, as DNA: TGTGCCACCAGTGACCACAGACAGGGAGGCAATCAGCCCCAGCATTTT.

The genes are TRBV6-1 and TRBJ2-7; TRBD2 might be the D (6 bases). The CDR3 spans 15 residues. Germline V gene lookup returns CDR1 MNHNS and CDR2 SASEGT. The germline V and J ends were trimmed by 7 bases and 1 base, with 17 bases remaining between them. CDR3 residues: CASTEPSAGSYEQYF. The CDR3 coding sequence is TGTGCCAGCACCGAACCTTCGGCGGGATCCTACGAGCAGTACTTC.

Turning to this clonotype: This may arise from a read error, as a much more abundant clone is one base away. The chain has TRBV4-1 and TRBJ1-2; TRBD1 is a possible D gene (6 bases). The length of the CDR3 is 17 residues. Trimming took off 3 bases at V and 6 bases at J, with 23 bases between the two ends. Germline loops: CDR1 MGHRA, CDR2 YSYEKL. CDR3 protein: CASSHLLGQPQGDGYTF. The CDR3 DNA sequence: TGCGCCAGCAGCCATCTTTTAGGACAGCCTCAAGGAGATGGCTACACCTTC.